The source of this T cell receptor (beta chain) is a study of vaccination and CD4 T cells after COVID-19 (dated 2022 in TCRdb). Turning to the overall study: Every convalescent patient had a positive nasal swab PCR test for SARS-CoV-2, with mild disease in nine patients and severe disease in one. The convalescent cohort included six males and four females, with two Hispanic individuals, seven Caucasians, two Asians and one multiracial person. Two doses of either the Pfizer-BioNTech BNT162b2 vaccine (n=8) or the Moderna mRNA-1273 vaccine (n=2) were administered to participants. Post-COVID blood samples were collected from convalescent patients a median of roughly 100 days after diagnosis, with a range of about 30 to 170 days. Post-vaccine blood samples were obtained a median of about 77 days after the second vaccine dose, with a range of about 13 to 241 days. Overlapping spike peptide pools from SARS-CoV-2 and from the common cold coronaviruses HCoV-NL63, HCoV-OC43 and HCoV-229E were used as culture stimuli. Control cultures used a CEFX viral epitope pool as positive control, an HIV-1 Nef peptide pool as negative control, or no peptide. The spike-specific CD4+ TCR repertoire was compared before and after mRNA vaccination in over 9 COVID-19 convalescent patients and a handful of infection-naive healthy vaccine recipients.

Receptor libraries were prepared by PCR. At the Johns Hopkins FTIC core, DNA from the cultured CD4+ T cells underwent TCR sequencing with the Oncomine TCR Beta short-read assay. The QIAamp micro DNA kit was used to extract genomic DNA from the cultured CD4+ T cells. The Oncomine TCR Beta libraries from cultured CD4+ T cells were pooled using unique dual indexes and then sequenced on an Illumina iSeq 100. The paper's data handling went like this. Non-productive sequences were filtered out, and CDR3s that did not start with C, did not end with F or W, or were shorter than 7 amino acids were discarded. Antigen-specific clonotypes were identified with the MANAFEST web application by comparing peptide-stimulated wells with reference and other culture wells. Positive clones required FDR below 0.05, an odds ratio above 5, and productive frequency above 0.1% in at least two of three replicate wells. A clonotype counted as cross-reactive if it showed significant expansion both in the SARS-CoV-2 spike wells and in at least one common cold coronavirus spike condition. Using R version 3.6.1, CDR3 homology was evaluated through Levenshtein distances (stringdist) along with unrooted phylogenetic trees (ape). Using fastp at Q25 and MiXCR, TCRdb reprocessed the public reads and kept productive beta chains. One record per CDR3 amino acid sequence lists the most common genes and DNA. TCRdb's processing, not the authors' own work, is the source of the V and J calls. The sample contains about 20,000 distinct CDR3 sequences, 60% of them found a single time. The ten biggest clones cover approximately 9% of the sample.

This clonotype was picked up a small number of times. Which antigen it targets is not known. No much larger clonotype is one base removed from it; base qualities were not supplied. Paper-wide results and their limitations: Nearly all vaccine-specific clones in convalescent patients (304 of 307) were mono-reactive for SARS-CoV-2 spike rather than cross-reactive with common cold coronaviruses. The study included relatively few convalescent patients and did not analyze early timepoints after natural infection. In convalescent patients, a median around 86% of post-vaccine SARS-CoV-2-reactive clones were detected only after vaccination, suggesting vaccine-specific priming. The median count of SARS-CoV-2-reactive clonotypes went up from 21 after infection to 38 after vaccination, although the change was not significant.

Per the germline V gene (reference sequence), SEHNR is the CDR1 and FQNEAQ is the CDR2. The CDR3 spans 13 residues, from the cysteine through the phenylalanine. Solely the CDR3 DNA is kept, with 39 bases framed from the first base. V is pared back by 5 bases and J by 4 bases, with 11 bases lying between the germline termini. This specimen's treatment or condition label, per the study, means: approximately nine-day PBMC culture with coronavirus spike peptide pools or control peptides (ViraFEST assay). The ViraFEST assay, used in the study, expanded antigen-specific T cells with peptide pools and then identified the expanded clonotypes through TCR sequencing. Positive SARS-CoV-2 PCR tests in the convalescent patients dated from March to December 2020, before Alpha, Beta and Delta variants emerged in the United States. Each well held under 2.5 million PBMCs cultured in IMDM containing roughly 5.5% human AB serum and approximately 9.8 IU/ml IL-2, with around 9.2 ug/ml peptide pools added. On days 3 and 7, half of the culture medium was replaced with fresh IL-2-containing medium. Once the cells had been in culture for about 10 days, the EasySep CD4+ T cell isolation kit was used to isolate CD4+ T cells by negative selection. Ficoll-Paque Plus gradient centrifugation was used to isolate PBMCs from whole blood, and the isolated PBMCs were then either used fresh or cryopreserved at -140C. In general, triplicate wells were set up for every culture condition.

The sequence joins TRBV7-9 to TRBJ1-2; TRBD1 is a possible D gene, resting on 6 matching bases. The source of this sequence is a human donor who had recovered from COVID-19. This specimen was CD4+ T cells from blood, cultured in vitro, taken after SARS-CoV-2 vaccination. The nucleotides read TGTGCCAGCAGCCTGGACAGAAGCTATGGCTACACCTTC. The resulting protein is CASSLDRSYGYTF.